This TCR beta chain comes out of a study of shared clonotypes between healthy human individuals. This CDR3 comprises 18 residues. With V trimmed by 5 bases and J by 2 bases, 8 bases remained unmatched. Germline lookup yields CDR1 SEHNR and CDR2 FQNEAQ (reference sequence). This clone was seen only once. Profiled with immunoSEQ multiplex PCR; TCRdb holds only in-frame clones, not every one. The data hold some 1,100,000 clones, with about 80% observed a single time. V is TRBV7-9 and J is TRBJ2-2, with 13 bases identical to TRBD2. Source material: memory CD4+ T cells from PBMCs. Subset indicated: CD45RA-negative fraction. This clonotype originated in a man aged 18 to 29 in good health. Some clones in this sample may be carry-over from other donors' samples. The CDR3: CASSPGTSGTENTGELFF. CDR3 in DNA: TGTGCCAGCAGCCCGGGGACTAGCGGGACCGAAAACACCGGGGAGCTGTTTTTT.